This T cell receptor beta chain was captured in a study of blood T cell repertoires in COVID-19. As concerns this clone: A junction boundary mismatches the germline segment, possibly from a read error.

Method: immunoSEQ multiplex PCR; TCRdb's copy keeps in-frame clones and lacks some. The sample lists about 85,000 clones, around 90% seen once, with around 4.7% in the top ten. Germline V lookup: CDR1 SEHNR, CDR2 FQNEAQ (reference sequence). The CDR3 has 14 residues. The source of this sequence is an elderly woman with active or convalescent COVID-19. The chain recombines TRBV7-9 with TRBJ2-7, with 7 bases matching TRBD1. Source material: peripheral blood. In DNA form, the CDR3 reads TGTGCCAGCAGCTTATTAGGGGGCTCCGACGAGCAGTACTTC. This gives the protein CASSLLGGSDEQYF.